Listed here are 29 T cell receptor beta chains from one sample, sequenced in a study of cytomegalovirus exposure and HLA in healthy donors. The PCR had 60 Vbeta and 13 Jbeta primers. Assay used: immunoSEQ multiplex PCR; TCRdb lists only in-frame clones, some missing. The specimen's table records around 150,000 clones. The sample comprised PBMCs. These receptors originate from a man between 25 and 39 years old in good health and CMV-seronegative.

The chain has TRBV5-5 and TRBJ1-2; 8 nucleotides align to TRBD1. The CDR3 sequence is 15 residues long. Germline values: CDR1 SGHKS, CDR2 YYEKEE (reference sequence). V shed 0 bases, J shed 5 bases, and the junction held 6 bases outside the gene matches. CDR3 bases: TGTGCCAGCAGCTTGGCTCTGGACAGGGTGTATGGCTACACCTTC. Its translation: CASSLALDRVYGYTF.

The chain recombines TRBV29-1 with TRBJ2-5; possible D gene TRBD2, 6 bases. Trimming removed 3 bases at V and 1 base at J, with 9 bases between. This CDR3 spans 13 amino acids. Germline V gene sequence: CDR1 SQVTM, CDR2 ANQGSEA. Here the CDR3 DNA reads TGCAGCGTTGATGCAGCGGGCCAAGAGACCCAGTACTTC. It specifies CSVDAAGQETQYF.

This rearrangement joins TRBV2 to TRBJ2-3; no firm D call. Trimming pared 6 bases from V and 4 bases from J, leaving 5 bases between. The germline V gene has CDR1 SNHLY and CDR2 FYNNEI. This CDR3 has 11 amino acids. The CDR3 sequence is CASRVADTQYF. CDR3 DNA: TGTGCCAGCAGAGTAGCAGATACGCAGTATTTT.

The CDR3 nucleotides read TGTGCCAGCTCAGTCCGGGACAAGAACACTGAAGCTTTCTTT. Protein sequence: CASSVRDKNTEAFF. The chain is built from TRBV18 and TRBJ1-1, with TRBD1 as a possible D gene (6 bases). V lost 5 bases, J lost 1 base, and 11 bases lay in between. Germline-derived CDR1 and CDR2 are KGHSH and LQKENI. The CDR3 has 14 residues.

The chain carries TRBV5-6 and TRBJ1-5; D call uncertain. The CDR3 contains 15 residues. Germline V gene sequence: CDR1 SGHDT, CDR2 YYEEEE. V lost 3 bases to trimming and J lost 0 bases, with 10 bases between them. The CDR3 nucleotides are TGTGCCAGCAGCTACGGGGTCAATAGCAATCAGCCCCAGCATTTT. This encodes CASSYGVNSNQPQHF.

This chain joins TRBV5-4 and TRBJ2-4; the match to TRBD1 covers 7 bases. Germline V gene data show CDR1 as SGHNT and CDR2 as YYREEE (reference sequence). The J segment lost 0 bases and the V segment lost 4 bases, leaving 10 bases of the junction unmatched. The CDR3 is made up of 17 amino acids. The CDR3 protein is CASSRGQRDIAKNIQYF. The DNA of the CDR3 is TGTGCCAGCAGCAGGGGACAGAGAGATATAGCCAAAAACATTCAGTACTTC.

The rearrangement uses TRBV5-1 and TRBJ2-7, with D hard to call. The CDR3 has 14 residues. V was trimmed by 0 bases and J by 1 base, leaving 8 bases between them. In germline, CDR1 is SGHRS, CDR2 YFSETQ. The CDR3 DNA follows: TGCGCCAGCAGCTTGGAACGGGTATCCTACGAGCAGTACTTC. Translation: CASSLERVSYEQYF.

A remark on this clone: Other DNA sequences in this sample translate to the same CDR3. The J gene is TRBJ1-2, the V gene TRBV11-2, with 9 positions matching TRBD1. Germline lookup yields CDR1 SGHAT and CDR2 FQNNGV. J gave up 8 bases and V 3 bases, and 4 bases lay outside the gene matches. The CDR3 totals 13 residues. The CDR3: CASSLDRGRGYTF. The CDR3 coding sequence is TGTGCCAGCAGCTTGGACAGGGGCCGCGGCTACACCTTC.

The chain is built from TRBV7-9 and TRBJ2-2; possibly TRBD1 for D (5 bases). The V and J ends lost 2 bases and 7 bases respectively, with 17 bases between them. There are 16 residues in the CDR3. The V gene's germline CDR1 is SEHNR and CDR2 FQNEAQ (reference sequence). This chain's CDR3 is CASSLSRVGPDGELFF. CDR3 sequence (DNA): TGTGCCAGCAGCTTAAGCAGGGTTGGGCCCGACGGGGAGCTGTTTTTT.

The chain links TRBV30 to TRBJ2-5; 10 nucleotides align to TRBD2. Germline CDR1 and CDR2: GTSNPN and SVGIG (reference sequence). The CDR3 contains 13 residues. V gave up 4 bases and J gave up 5 bases; unmatched junction bases: 4. The CDR3 loop reads CAWNQREGETQYF. CDR3 DNA sequence: TGTGCCTGGAACCAGCGGGAGGGGGAGACCCAGTACTTC. The variable domain in full, with the rest retrieved from reference TRBV30 and TRBJ2-5, is SQTIHQWPATLVQPVGSPLSLECTVEGTSNPNLYWYRQAAGRGLQLLFYSVGIGQISSEVPQNLSASRPQDRQFILSSKKLLLSDSGFYLCAWNQREGETQYFGPGTRLLVL.

The chain's CDR3 is CASSLPPPGAGDTQYF. The CDR3 bases are TGTGCCAGCAGCTTACCCCCGCCAGGGGCCGGAGATACGCAGTATTTT. The chain recombines TRBV7-2 with TRBJ2-3; maybe TRBD1 (6 bases). The CDR3 has 16 amino acids. Germline CDR1 and CDR2: SGHTA and FQGNSA. V was pared by 2 bases and J by 5 bases, with 17 bases between.

The rearrangement joins TRBV10-2 to TRBJ2-7, with 7 bases aligning to TRBD2. The CDR3 is 13 amino acids. Germline V gene sequence: CDR1 WSHSY, CDR2 SAAADI. The V and J ends lost 6 bases and 1 base, in that order; junction bases with no gene match: 3. CDR3 DNA: TGCGCCAGCAGGCGCGGGGGATCCTACGAGCAGTACTTC. It specifies CASRRGGSYEQYF.

This chain joins TRBV7-2 and TRBJ2-5, with D possibly matching TRBD2 (5 bases). V shed 4 bases and J shed 5 bases, with 14 bases lying between them. The CDR3 runs to 14 residues. The germline gives CDR1 SGHTA, CDR2 FQGNSA. The CDR3 coding sequence is TGTGCCAGCAGCTCCGCTGGCGGGCGGGAGACCCAGTACTTC. It is translated as CASSSAGGRETQYF.

The rearrangement joins TRBV2 to TRBJ1-2; 9 bases map to TRBD1. The CDR3 is made up of 13 amino acids. Looked up from germline, CDR1 is SNHLY and CDR2 is FYNNEI. The trim removed 4 bases at V and 4 bases at J, leaving 1 base unmatched. This chain's CDR3 is CASSVQGAYGYTF. CDR3 in DNA: TGTGCCAGCAGTGTACAGGGGGCCTATGGCTACACCTTC.

The DNA for the CDR3 is TGTGCCAGCGGAAGGGACAGACAAGAGACCCAGTACTTC. Its protein is CASGRDRQETQYF. This chain links TRBV7-2 with TRBJ2-5; 7 bases are a match to TRBD1. This CDR3 comprises 13 residues. Germline V gives CDR1 SGHTA, CDR2 FQGNSA. The J segment lost 2 bases and the V segment lost 8 bases, leaving 5 bases of the junction unmatched.

V usage is TRBV5-4 and J usage is TRBJ2-1, with D tentatively TRBD2 (6 bases). Germline CDR1 and CDR2: SGHNT and YYREEE (reference sequence). CDR3 size: 12 residues. Trimming pared 3 bases from V and 6 bases from J, leaving 7 bases between. The CDR3 region has the DNA TGTGCCAGCAGCTGGGACTTCAATGAGCAGTTCTTC. This encodes CASSWDFNEQFF.

This chain connects TRBV18 to TRBJ1-5; D ambiguous. The germline gives CDR1 KGHSH, CDR2 LQKENI. The CDR3 has 14 amino acids. V lost 4 bases and J 7 bases, leaving 14 bases between the germline ends. The CDR3 spells CASSLQTVGQPQHF. CDR3 nucleotides: TGTGCCAGCTCACTACAAACTGTGGGCCAGCCCCAGCATTTT. Full variable domain (outside the CDR3, taken from reference TRBV18 and TRBJ1-5): NAGVMQNPRHLVRRRGQEARLRCSPMKGHSHVYWYRQLPEEGLKFMVYLQKENIIDESGMPKERFSAEFPKEGPSILRIQQVVRGDSAAYFCASSLQTVGQPQHFGDGTRLSIL.

The chain uses TRBV5-1 and TRBJ2-4; the match to TRBD2 covers 10 bases. Losses at the gene ends were 0 bases for V and 8 bases for J; bases not matched to a gene: 11. CDR1 is SGHRS and CDR2 is YFSETQ in the germline V gene. This CDR3 region has 17 residues. The CDR3 reads CASSLVGLAGVGDIQYF. The CDR3 coding sequence is TGCGCCAGCAGCTTGGTAGGGCTAGCGGGAGTAGGGGACATTCAGTACTTC.

The chain combines TRBV11-2 with TRBJ1-2; 9 bases fit TRBD1. Trimming removed 1 base from V and 4 bases from J; junction bases left unmatched: 4. Germline assignment: CDR1 SGHAT and CDR2 FQNNGV. The CDR3 spans 15 residues. CDR3 sequence: CASSLGGQGIYGYTF. The CDR3 DNA sequence: TGTGCCAGCAGCTTAGGAGGACAGGGGATCTATGGCTACACCTTC.

The chain joins TRBV5-1 to TRBJ2-3; 14 bases align to TRBD2. The V gene end was trimmed by 1 base and the J gene end by 2 bases; junction bases not matched to a gene: 6. Germline V gene lookup returns CDR1 SGHRS and CDR2 YFSETQ. CDR3 length: 18 residues. CDR3 sequence reads: CASSLRGLAGVITDTQYF. CDR3 in DNA: TGCGCCAGCAGCTTGCGGGGACTAGCGGGAGTTATCACAGATACGCAGTATTTT.

CDR3 in amino acids: CASSQSGQGNEKLFF. Written as DNA, the CDR3 is TGCGCCAGCAGTCAATCTGGACAGGGGAATGAAAAACTGTTTTTT. This chain connects TRBV23-1 to TRBJ1-4; the match to TRBD1 covers 9 bases. TRBV23-1 is treated as an ORF (open reading frame) with a function not yet certain. V dropped 0 bases and J dropped 5; count of bases not matched to a gene: 1. The CDR3 totals 15 residues.

CDR3 amino acids: CASSQGAGGFQWADTQYF. The DNA of the CDR3 is TGCGCCAGCAGCCAAGGGGCGGGAGGGTTCCAATGGGCAGATACGCAGTATTTT. The rearrangement joins TRBV4-3 to TRBJ2-3, with 9 bases fitting TRBD2. Germline V gene sequence: CDR1 LGHNA, CDR2 YSLEER. The CDR3 totals 18 residues. The junction had 12 bases not matched to a gene; V was cut back by 1 base and J by 4 bases.

The rearrangement links TRBV14 to TRBJ1-1, with 10 bases identical to TRBD1. The germline gives CDR1 SGHDN, CDR2 FVKESK. The CDR3 sequence is 18 residues long. The J segment lost 5 bases and the V segment lost 4 bases, leaving 16 bases of the junction unmatched. The CDR3 nucleotides are TGTGCCAGCAGCCTCACCCGGACAGGGGGTTCGTCGGGTACTGAAGCTTTCTTT. It is translated as CASSLTRTGGSSGTEAFF.

V usage is TRBV4-1 and J usage is TRBJ1-5; TRBD1 matches at 9 bases. The germline V gene encodes CDR1 MGHRA and CDR2 YSYEKL. This CDR3 spans 15 amino acids. V lost 3 bases and J lost 4; bases outside the gene matches: 4. Here the CDR3 reads CASSQDGQGNQPQHF. Here the CDR3 DNA reads TGCGCCAGCAGCCAGGACGGACAGGGGAATCAGCCCCAGCATTTT.

The chain combines TRBV14 with TRBJ2-1; 7 bases match TRBD2. CDR1 SGHDN and CDR2 FVKESK come from the germline V gene. The CDR3 covers 12 residues. V trimming: 5 bases; J trimming: 11 bases; junction bases outside the gene matches: 6. CDR3 residues: CASSTTGTKQFF. The DNA for the CDR3 is TGTGCCAGCAGCACTACCGGGACTAAGCAGTTCTTC.

V and J are TRBV7-9 and TRBJ2-7; D might be TRBD2 (7 bases). The germline V gene encodes CDR1 SEHNR and CDR2 FQNEAQ (reference sequence). The V end was cut by 8 bases, the J end by 3 bases, with 17 bases between. The CDR3 covers 14 residues. CDR3 region: CASHLGGASYEQYF. As DNA, the CDR3 is TGTGCCAGCCACCTGGGGGGGGCTAGCTACGAGCAGTACTTC.

The V call is TRBV9, the J call TRBJ2-1; D is unresolved. CDR1 SGDLS and CDR2 YYNGEE come from the germline V gene. The CDR3 spans 12 residues. V gave up 0 bases and J gave up 5 bases, with 3 bases separating them. CDR3 sequence: CASSVANNEQFF. As DNA, the CDR3 is TGTGCCAGCAGCGTAGCCAACAATGAGCAGTTCTTC.

The chain combines TRBV28 with TRBJ1-4; tentatively, D is TRBD1 (6 bases). The germline V and J ends were trimmed by 3 bases and 9 bases, with 14 bases remaining between them. The CDR3 totals 14 residues. Germline V gives CDR1 MDHEN, CDR2 SYDVKM. The CDR3 coding sequence is TGTGCCAGCAGTTTGCGTACAGGGTCGAAAAAACTGTTTTTT. It yields the protein CASSLRTGSKKLFF.

This chain links TRBV18 with TRBJ2-7; a possible D gene is TRBD2 (6 bases). Germline V gives CDR1 KGHSH, CDR2 LQKENI. Trimming shortened V by 3 bases and J by 5 bases, and 14 bases separated the two germline ends. CDR3 size: 14 residues. CDR3 region: CASSPREESHEQYF. CDR3 nucleotide sequence: TGTGCCAGCTCACCGAGGGAGGAATCCCACGAGCAGTACTTC. The full variable domain, with the rest looked up from reference TRBV18 and TRBJ2-7, is NAGVMQNPRHLVRRRGQEARLRCSPMKGHSHVYWYRQLPEEGLKFMVYLQKENIIDESGMPKERFSAEFPKEGPSILRIQQVVRGDSAAYFCASSPREESHEQYFGPGTRLTVT.